Listed below are T cell receptor beta chains from one sample, sequenced in a study of neoadjuvant nivolumab and ipilimumab in lung cancer. Repertoires were generated with immunoSEQ multiplex PCR, while TCRdb's copy carries only in-frame clones and drops some. The top ten clones hold 18% of a sample with over 25,000 clones, 60% to 85% of them seen once. The sample in question was tumor tissue, obtained after neoadjuvant nivolumab, alone or with ipilimumab, at or shortly before surgery. The receptor source for this set is an adult with non-small cell lung cancer. Each CDR3 is given with its conserved first and last residue. Fields, in order: clone size, J gene, V gene, D gene, CDR3 DNA, CDR3 protein. D genes are given only for firm matches. Only part of the rows carry a size: once, few, many, or a class if the clone is expanded.

>once|TRBJ2-3|TRBV30|-
TGTGCCTGGAGTGTTGGGGTTAGCACAGATACGCAGTATTTT
CAWSVGVSTDTQYF
>-|TRBJ2-5|TRBV2|TRBD2
TGTGCCAGCAGTAGGACTAGCGTGGGGGAGACCCAGTACTTC
CASSRTSVGETQYF
>-|TRBJ2-3|TRBV30|TRBD2
TGTGCCTGGAGTGTAGCGGGGGGGTTGCAGTATTTT
CAWSVAGGLQYF
>-|TRBJ1-5|TRBV14|TRBD1
TGTGCCAACCTCCCCGGGACAGTACCTTATAGCAATCAGCCCCAGCATTTT
CANLPGTVPYSNQPQHF
>-|TRBJ2-5|TRBV14|-
TGTGCCAGCAGCCAAGTAATTGAGACCCAGTACTTC
CASSQVIETQYF
>-|TRBJ1-4|TRBV13|-
TGTGCCAGCAGCCTTGGACGGTCTAATGAAAAACTGTTTTTT
CASSLGRSNEKLFF
>-|TRBJ1-1|TRBV11-2|-
TGTGCCAGCAGCGGAGGGCAGACCACTGAAGCTTTCTTT
CASSGGQTTEAFF
>-|TRBJ1-2|TRBV5-4|TRBD1
TGTGCCAGCAGCTTTGCAGGGGGCAATGGCTACACCTTC
CASSFAGGNGYTF
>-|TRBJ2-1|TRBV2|TRBD2
TGTGCCAGCAGAACCCCTAGCGGGGGGGTGAATGAGCAGTTCTTC
CASRTPSGGVNEQFF
>-|TRBJ1-1|TRBV29-1|-
TGCAGTTTTGGAGGGGGGAACACTGAAGCTTTCTTT
CSFGGGNTEAFF
>-|TRBJ1-1|TRBV4-1|TRBD1
TGCGCCAGCAGCCTATCACCCGGGACAGCGAACACTGAAGCTTTCTTT
CASSLSPGTANTEAFF
>-|TRBJ2-3|TRBV18|-
TGTGCCAGCTCCCCTGGCGACAGGAGGCCGCAGTATTTT
CASSPGDRRPQYF
>-|TRBJ2-5|TRBV4-2|-
TGTGCCAGCAGCTTGGAGGGCAGGGGTGAGACCCAGTACTTC
CASSLEGRGETQYF
>-|TRBJ1-5|TRBV5-8|-
TGTGCCAGCAGCTTGACACATCGTCAGCCCCAGCATTTT
CASSLTHRQPQHF
>-|TRBJ2-1|TRBV7-6|-
TGTGCCAGCAGCCCGTCGGCGGGGAACCTCTACAATGAGCAGTTCTTC
CASSPSAGNLYNEQFF
>-|TRBJ1-3|TRBV5-1|-
TGCGCCAGCAGCTTGGTCCCCGAAGGTGGAAACACCATATATTTT
CASSLVPEGGNTIYF
>-|TRBJ2-3|TRBV2|-
TGTGCCAGCAGAACAGGGCGGTTTAACACAGATACGCAGTATTTT
CASRTGRFNTDTQYF
>few|TRBJ2-3|TRBV18|-
TGTGCCAGCTCACCACGGTCAGAACCGACGCAGTATTTT
CASSPRSEPTQYF
>-|TRBJ2-2|TRBV4-2|TRBD1
TGTGCCAGCAGCCAAGCGACAGGGACGAACACCGGGGAGCTGTTTTTT
CASSQATGTNTGELFF
>medium-sized|TRBJ2-5|TRBV2|TRBD2
TGTGCCAGCAGTGACACTAGCGGGTTTTTGGAGACCCAGTACTTC
CASSDTSGFLETQYF
>-|TRBJ1-4|TRBV6-1|-
TGTGCCAGCAGTGAAAGACTGGGACTGTTTTTT
CASSERLGLFF
>-|TRBJ1-6|TRBV14|-
TGTGCCAGCAATCCGGGGGGCAATTCACCCCTCCACTTT
CASNPGGNSPLHF
>-|TRBJ1-4|TRBV29-1|TRBD1
TGCAGCGTTCGGGACAGGGTTAATGAAAAACTGTTTTTT
CSVRDRVNEKLFF
>-|TRBJ1-5|TRBV11-3|-
TGTGCCAGCAGCTTAATTAGCTCCTCTTCTCGGGTCTTCAATCAGCCCCAGCATTTT
CASSLISSSSRVFNQPQHF
>-|TRBJ1-2|TRBV10-3|TRBD1
TGTGCCATCAGTGTATCGGGACAGGGAAACTATGGCTACACCTTC
CAISVSGQGNYGYTF
>-|TRBJ1-1|TRBV30|-
TGTGCCTGGAAGACGGAGCGGAGCGCTGAAGCTTTCTTT
CAWKTERSAEAFF
>-|TRBJ2-1|TRBV4-1|-
TGCGCCAGCAGCCAGATAACGGGGGCCTACAATGAGCAGTTCTTC
CASSQITGAYNEQFF
>-|TRBJ2-7|TRBV27|-
TGTGCCAGCAGTTTACGGGGGGCCGACTACGAGCAGTACTTC
CASSLRGADYEQYF
>-|TRBJ2-7|TRBV14|-
TGTGCCAGCAGCCAATGGGGCTACGAGCAGTACTTC
CASSQWGYEQYF
>-|TRBJ1-6|TRBV6-1|TRBD1
TGTGCCAGCAGTGAGAGACAGGGGGCATCCTATAATTCACCCCTCCACTTT
CASSERQGASYNSPLHF
>-|TRBJ1-1|TRBV5-1|-
TGCGCCAGCAGCTCTTCAGGGGCCGCGGTCACTGAAGCTTTCTTT
CASSSSGAAVTEAFF
>-|TRBJ1-6|TRBV18|TRBD1
TGTGCCAGCTCACCGACAGGGCCGCATAATTCACCCCTCCACTTT
CASSPTGPHNSPLHF
>-|TRBJ1-1|TRBV30|-
TGTGCCTGGAGTATTCAGGGGCGCGAAGCTTTCTTT
CAWSIQGREAFF
>-|TRBJ2-1|TRBV6-5|TRBD2
TGTGCCAGCAGTTACGCGGGGGGGCCTAAGAATGAGCAGTTCTTC
CASSYAGGPKNEQFF
>-|TRBJ2-3|TRBV13|TRBD2
TGTGCCAGCAGCTGGGATAGCGGGGGGGGCACAGATACGCAGTATTTT
CASSWDSGGGTDTQYF
>-|TRBJ1-2|TRBV10-2|-
TGCGCCAGCAGTGAGTTTTTACAGGGCGCCTATGGCTACACCTTC
CASSEFLQGAYGYTF
>-|TRBJ1-1|TRBV6-5|TRBD1
TGTGCCACCCTATCGACAGGGAGGGGGACTGAAGCTTTCTTT
CATLSTGRGTEAFF
>-|TRBJ1-2|TRBV6-5|TRBD1
TGTGCCAGCAGAGCCGCCAGACAGGGGACCTATGGCTACACCTTC
CASRAARQGTYGYTF
>-|TRBJ2-3|TRBV5-1|-
TGCGCCAGCAATACCCACGGCTTTGGATCAGATACGCAGTATTTT
CASNTHGFGSDTQYF
>-|TRBJ2-3|TRBV9|-
TGTGCCAGCAGCGAGGGGATCCAGGGTGATACGCAGTATTTT
CASSEGIQGDTQYF
>-|TRBJ2-1|TRBV5-1|TRBD2
TGCGCCAGCAGCTTGGCTAGCGGGGGGGCCTGGTTCTTC
CASSLASGGAWFF
>-|TRBJ2-5|TRBV30|TRBD2
TGTGCCTGCGGGGGGGAAGAGACCCAGTACTTC
CACGGEETQYF
>-|TRBJ2-4|TRBV5-4|-
TGCGCCAGCAGCCAAGAGGGACGTGACGGGAAAAACATTCAGTACTTC
CASSQEGRDGKNIQYF
>few|TRBJ1-5|TRBV27|TRBD1
TGTGCCAGCAGTCCCCGGGACAGGGGCCAGCCCCAGCATTTT
CASSPRDRGQPQHF
>-|TRBJ2-3|TRBV5-1|TRBD2
TGCGCCAGCTCCTTAGCGGGGAGCACAGATACGCAGTATTTT
CASSLAGSTDTQYF
>-|TRBJ2-2|TRBV5-1|-
TGCGCCAGCAGCTTGTTAACGGGGGATACCGGGGAGCTGTTTTTT
CASSLLTGDTGELFF
>-|TRBJ2-7|TRBV7-3|-
TGTGCCAGCAGCTCAACTATCCGGACGGACTCCTACGAGCAGTACTTC
CASSSTIRTDSYEQYF
>-|TRBJ1-2|TRBV2|TRBD1
TGTGCCAGCATCATAGACCGGACAGGGAAGGGCTACACCTTC
CASIIDRTGKGYTF
>-|TRBJ1-1|TRBV2|TRBD1
TGTGCCAGCAGTGTAGAGGGACAGGGCACTGAAGCTTTCTTT
CASSVEGQGTEAFF
>once|TRBJ1-2|TRBV6-1|-
TGTGCCAGCAGGAGGGTCTTCTCTAACTATGGCTACACCTTC
CASRRVFSNYGYTF
>-|TRBJ1-5|TRBV9|-
TGTGCCAGCAGCGCTCACTACAGGCCCCATAGCAATCAGCCCCAGCATTTT
CASSAHYRPHSNQPQHF
>-|TRBJ2-7|TRBV7-9|-
TGTGCCAGCAGCTTTGGGACGGACACCTACGAGCAGTACTTC
CASSFGTDTYEQYF
>-|TRBJ2-7|TRBV5-1|-
TGCGCCAGCACCCCGGTCCCGGGCTCCTACGAGCAGTACTTC
CASTPVPGSYEQYF
>-|TRBJ1-2|TRBV30|-
TGTGCCTGGACCTTCCGGACAGCTACCTATGGCTACACCTTC
CAWTFRTATYGYTF
>-|TRBJ1-5|TRBV2|-
TGTGCCAGCAGTGGGGGGGGACTGTATAGCAATCAGCCCCAGCATTTT
CASSGGGLYSNQPQHF
>-|TRBJ2-3|TRBV4-2|-
TGTGCCAGCAGCCAAGATCCCGCGGGCCTCGTAGTGGACACAGATACGCAGTATTTT
CASSQDPAGLVVDTDTQYF
>-|TRBJ2-5|TRBV18|TRBD1
TGTGCCAGCTCACCGATCACAGGGGGCAAGGAGACCCAGTACTTC
CASSPITGGKETQYF
>-|TRBJ2-6|TRBV7-2|-
TGTGCCAGCAGCTTAGTTAGGGCCAACGTCCTGACTTTC
CASSLVRANVLTF
>-|TRBJ2-7|TRBV11-2|TRBD1
TGTGCCAGCAGCCGTCGACCCGGGACGGACAGGAGTGGCGAGCAGTACTTC
CASSRRPGTDRSGEQYF
>-|TRBJ2-1|TRBV5-1|TRBD2
TGCGCCAGCAGTCCTATGGGGGGGAATGAGCAGTTCTTC
CASSPMGGNEQFF